The 4 T cell receptor beta chains in this list originate from one sample, sequenced in a study of blood T cell repertoires in COVID-19. The protocol was immunoSEQ multiplex PCR, while the TCRdb copy is restricted to in-frame clones and leaves out a portion. This table holds hundreds of thousands of clones, 85% to 90% found once. Sequenced input: peripheral blood. These receptor sequences come from a woman aged 40-49 years who had recovered from COVID-19.

This clone has just a few counts. The chain couples TRBV2 to TRBJ1-2, with 7 bases matching TRBD1. The V segment lost 3 bases and the J segment 3 bases; nucleotides outside the gene matches: 1. Germline CDR1 is SNHLY and CDR2 is FYNNEI. This CDR3 comprises 13 residues. CDR3 in DNA: TGTGCCAGCAGTGACAGGGGGGACTATGGCTACACCTTC. Translation gives CASSDRGDYGYTF.

This clone showed up just once. This chain uses TRBV7-8 with TRBJ1-1; a weak D match, TRBD1 (5 bases). The V gene lost 4 bases and the J gene lost 1 base, with 13 bases spanning the gap. CDR1 is SGHVS and CDR2 is FQNEAQ in the germline V gene. The CDR3 is 15 residues long. The CDR3 nucleotides are TGTGCCAGCAGCTACGACAGTAAAGGGAACACTGAAGCTTTCTTT. It encodes CASSYDSKGNTEAFF.

This chain connects TRBV5-6 to TRBJ2-3, with 8 bases aligning to TRBD2. The CDR3 runs to 16 residues. Trimming at V came to 0 bases and at J to 2 bases, leaving 5 bases not matched to a gene. The germline gives CDR1 SGHDT, CDR2 YYEEEE. The CDR3 sequence: CASSLVGAGDTDTQYF. The DNA for the CDR3 is TGTGCCAGCAGCTTGGTGGGAGCGGGGGACACAGATACGCAGTATTTT.

The DNA for the CDR3 is TGTGCCAGCAGCTTTCTACAGGGGGCTGGAGCTTTCTTT. Its translation is CASSFLQGAGAFF. The chain is built from TRBV7-2 and TRBJ1-1, with 9 positions matching TRBD1. The CDR3 is made up of 13 amino acids. J was trimmed by 10 bases and V by 3 bases; bases with no gene match: 6. Germline values: CDR1 SGHTA, CDR2 FQGNSA.